These 22 T cell receptor beta chains were sequenced from one sample in a study of T cell responses to AZD1222 COVID-19 vaccine. Clones were sequenced by immunoSEQ multiplex PCR, and TCRdb holds only the in-frame ones, with some missing. Altogether around 140,000 clones are present, 80% to 95% being singletons, with the ten largest covering roughly 1.8%. The sample in question was peripheral blood, obtained on day 0 of AZD1222 vaccination. The source of these receptors is an adult in good health.

This clone was seen a handful of times. V is TRBV14 and J is TRBJ2-7, with D uncertain. Looked up from germline, CDR1 is SGHDN and CDR2 is FVKESK. V was cut by 1 base and J by 8 bases, with 9 bases left in between. The CDR3 has 12 amino acids. The CDR3 sequence: CASSQAWSKQYF. In DNA form, the CDR3 reads TGTGCCAGCAGCCAAGCTTGGTCCAAGCAGTACTTC.

This sequence joins TRBV4-1 and TRBJ2-1; D unclear. V lost 4 bases and J lost 3, with 13 bases in between. The V gene's germline CDR1 is MGHRA and CDR2 YSYEKL. This CDR3 comprises 15 residues. CDR3 sequence: CASSPFRACYNEQFF. The CDR3 DNA is TGCGCCAGCAGCCCGTTCCGGGCCTGCTACAATGAGCAGTTCTTC.

V gene TRBV6-2 or TRBV6-3 combines with J gene TRBJ2-3, with TRBD2 matching 10 bases. The CDR3 is 16 residues long. Germline CDR1 and CDR2: MNHEY and SVGEGT. J lost 3 bases, V lost 5 bases, and 8 bases had no gene match. The CDR3 sequence: CASSQFLLAGTDTQYF. The CDR3 bases are TGTGCCAGCAGTCAATTCTTACTAGCGGGAACAGATACGCAGTATTTT.

The gene calls are TRBV2 and TRBJ1-5, with 8 bases identical to TRBD1. The V and J ends lost 3 bases and 5 bases, in that order; junction bases with no gene match: 6. This CDR3 comprises 15 residues. In germline, CDR1 is SNHLY, CDR2 FYNNEI. CDR3 sequence (DNA): TGTGCCAGCAGTGATTCCAGGGGGCGGGATCAGCCCCAGCATTTT. This gives the protein CASSDSRGRDQPQHF.

This chain joins TRBV19 and TRBJ1-2; no clear D gene. The germline V gene has CDR1 LNHDA and CDR2 SQIVND (reference sequence). The CDR3 is made up of 13 amino acids. Trimming took off 6 bases at V and 8 bases at J, with 16 bases between the two ends. CDR3 DNA: TGTGCCAGTAGGGGCCAACCCGGTCAAGGCTACACCTTC. This codes for CASRGQPGQGYTF.

V and J are TRBV7-9 and TRBJ1-6; D not resolved. CDR1 and CDR2 from the germline V gene are SEHNR and FQNEAQ (reference sequence). The ends were cut back, 5 bases at V and 12 bases at J, with 11 bases in the middle. The CDR3 spans 12 residues. This chain's CDR3 is CASSPDNKPLHF. The CDR3 DNA sequence: TGTGCCAGCAGCCCCGACAACAAACCCCTCCACTTT. Combining the CDR3 with reference TRBV7-9 and TRBJ1-6 gives the whole variable domain DTGVSQNPRHKITKRGQNVTFRCDPISEHNRLYWYRQTLGQGPEFLTYFQNEAQLEKSRLLSDRFSAERPKGSFSTLEIQRTEQGDSAMYLCASSPDNKPLHFGNGTRLTVT.

J is TRBJ2-7 and V is TRBV3-1 (or the pseudogene TRBV3-2); D call uncertain. Germline V gives CDR1 LGHDT, CDR2 YNNKEL (reference sequence). The CDR3 extends over 14 amino acids. The V end lost 3 bases, the J end lost 5 bases, and 14 bases lay between the germline ends. CDR3 nucleotide sequence: TGTGCCAGCAGCCAGGACCTCGTCACCCACGAGCAGTACTTC. Translation gives CASSQDLVTHEQYF.

The chain has TRBV5-4 and TRBJ1-5; 8 nucleotides match TRBD1. Germline CDR1 reads SGHNT; CDR2 reads YYREEE (reference sequence). The ends lost 3 bases at V and 5 bases at J; junction bases unmatched: 4. There are 14 residues in the CDR3. CDR3 coding DNA: TGTGCCAGCAGCTACGACAGGGGTGATCAGCCCCAGCATTTT. Translation gives CASSYDRGDQPQHF.

In its sample, this clone was seen once. This chain links TRBV10-3 with TRBJ1-3; D call uncertain. The germline V and J ends were trimmed by 7 bases and 0 bases, with 7 bases remaining between them. The CDR3 spans 13 residues. Germline CDR1 is ENHRY and CDR2 is SYGVKD. CDR3 DNA: TGTGCCATCATGGCAGGCTCTGGAAACACCATATATTTT. Translation: CAIMAGSGNTIYF.

The chain employs TRBV6-4 and TRBJ1-1; D is unresolved. Germline lookup yields CDR1 MRHNA and CDR2 SNTAGT. The CDR3 is 13 residues long. V was shortened by 2 bases and J by 1 base, with 5 bases between the two germline ends. The CDR3 spells CASSDRENTEAFF. The CDR3, as DNA: TGTGCCAGCAGTGACCGGGAGAACACTGAAGCTTTCTTT.

J is TRBJ2-2 and V is TRBV2; 7 bases are shared with TRBD1. V dropped 10 bases and J dropped 1; count of bases not matched to a gene: 6. The CDR3 loop spans 14 amino acids. CDR1 is SNHLY and CDR2 is FYNNEI in the germline V gene. The DNA for the CDR3 is TGTGCCATCGTGGGACAGAAGAACACCGGGGAGCTGTTTTTT. It is translated as CAIVGQKNTGELFF.

The count of this clone is one. This chain uses TRBV2 with TRBJ1-3, with 7 nucleotides matching TRBD1. The J segment lost 0 bases and the V segment lost 8 bases, leaving 7 bases of the junction unmatched. The CDR3 consists of 15 residues. Germline loops: CDR1 SNHLY, CDR2 FYNNEI. The CDR3, as DNA: TGTGCCAGCCGTGTTGACAGGGCCTCTGGAAACACCATATATTTT. It translates to CASRVDRASGNTIYF.

V gene TRBV7-9 combines with J gene TRBJ1-4; D gene uncertain. V lost 3 bases and J 1 base, leaving 15 bases between the germline ends. This CDR3 comprises 17 residues. Germline values: CDR1 SEHNR, CDR2 FQNEAQ (reference sequence). CDR3 bases: TGTGCCAGCAGCTTGGGTAACACCCTGGGAACTAATGAAAAACTGTTTTTT. Protein product: CASSLGNTLGTNEKLFF.

The genes are TRBV2 and TRBJ1-4; D gene ambiguous. Trimming took 6 bases from V and 8 from J, leaving 7 bases between them. CDR3 size: 11 residues. CDR1 and CDR2 from the germline V gene are SNHLY and FYNNEI. The CDR3 DNA sequence: TGTGCCAGCAGCTTAACCGAAAAACTGTTTTTT. Translated, it gives CASSLTEKLFF.

The gene calls are TRBV11-2 and TRBJ1-1; D is undetermined. With 5 bases removed from V and 4 bases from J, the gap between germline ends came to 17 bases. Germline CDR1 SGHAT, CDR2 FQNNGV. This CDR3 region has 15 residues. CDR3 protein: CASSLRPGWGTEAFF. Written as DNA, the CDR3 is TGTGCCAGCAGCCTCCGACCGGGCTGGGGCACTGAAGCTTTCTTT.

The genes are TRBV5-6 and TRBJ2-7; the match to TRBD1 covers 7 bases. Germline V gene lookup returns CDR1 SGHDT and CDR2 YYEEEE. The CDR3 totals 14 residues. The ends lost 5 bases at V and 5 bases at J; junction bases unmatched: 10. The CDR3 nucleotides are TGTGCCAGCAGTTCCCCGACAGGGATGGACGAGCAGTACTTC. Translation gives CASSSPTGMDEQYF.

This chain links TRBV7-9 with TRBJ2-3; D uncertain. Trimming pared 1 base from V and 6 bases from J, leaving 5 bases between. The CDR3 runs to 12 residues. Per germline, CDR1 SEHNR and CDR2 FQNEAQ (reference sequence). The chain's CDR3 is CASSLDGDTQYF. In nucleotides, the CDR3 is TGTGCCAGCAGCTTAGATGGGGATACGCAGTATTTT.

This rearrangement joins TRBV3-1 (or the pseudogene TRBV3-2) to TRBJ1-3; D is unresolved. V lost 2 bases to trimming and J lost 9 bases, with 5 bases between them. The CDR3 has 11 amino acids. Germline V gives CDR1 LGHDT, CDR2 YNNKEL (reference sequence). CDR3 coding DNA: TGTGCCAGCAGCCAACACAGCACCATATATTTT. Amino acids: CASSQHSTIYF.

This chain connects TRBV3-1 (or the pseudogene TRBV3-2) to TRBJ1-2; 9 bases are shared with TRBD1. Germline lookup yields CDR1 LGHDT and CDR2 YNNKEL (reference sequence). The CDR3 length is 17 residues. Trimming cost V 7 bases and J 2 bases; bases outside gene matches: 14. CDR3 nucleotides: TGTGCCAGCACCTCGGGACAGGGTATCTCAACCAACTATGGCTACACCTTC. Translation: CASTSGQGISTNYGYTF.

The chain couples TRBV7-3 to TRBJ1-1, with a weak D call TRBD1 (6 bases). CDR1 SGHTA and CDR2 FQGTGA come from the germline V gene. CDR3 length: 15 amino acids. Trimming pared 5 bases from V and 1 base from J, leaving 14 bases between. The CDR3 reads CASSESGTKNTEAFF. The CDR3 DNA sequence: TGTGCCAGCAGCGAATCCGGGACAAAGAACACTGAAGCTTTCTTT. The full variable domain, in which reference TRBV7-3 and TRBJ1-1 provide the parts outside the CDR3, is GAGVSQTPSNKVTEKGKYVELRCDPISGHTALYWYRQSLGQGPEFLIYFQGTGAADDSGLPNDRFFAVRPEGSVSTLKIQRTERGDSAVYLCASSESGTKNTEAFFGQGTRLTVV.

This chain links TRBV5-1 with TRBJ1-3; D call uncertain. The CDR3 has 17 amino acids. V shed 0 bases and J shed 2 bases, with 15 bases lying between them. Per the germline V gene, CDR1 is SGHRS and CDR2 is YFSETQ. CDR3 amino acids: CASSLVPTRVAGNTIYF. The CDR3 DNA reads as TGCGCCAGCAGCTTGGTACCTACACGGGTCGCTGGAAACACCATATATTTT.

This sequence joins TRBV10-3 and TRBJ2-1; maybe TRBD2 (5 bases). V gave up 3 bases and J gave up 9 bases, with 6 bases separating them. The germline V gene has CDR1 ENHRY and CDR2 SYGVKD. The CDR3 spans 11 residues. CDR3 protein: CAISEEGEQFF. CDR3 in DNA: TGTGCCATCAGTGAAGAGGGTGAGCAGTTCTTC.